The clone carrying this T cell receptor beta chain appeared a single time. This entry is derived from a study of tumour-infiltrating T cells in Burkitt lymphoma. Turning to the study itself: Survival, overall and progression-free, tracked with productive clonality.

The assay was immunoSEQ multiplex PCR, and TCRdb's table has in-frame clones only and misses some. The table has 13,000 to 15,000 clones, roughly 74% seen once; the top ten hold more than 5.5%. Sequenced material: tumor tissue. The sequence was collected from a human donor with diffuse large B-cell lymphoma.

In DNA, the CDR3 is TGTGCCAGCAGTTCCAGGGAGGTGGGAAAGACCCAGTACTTC. Translating gives CASSSREVGKTQYF. The rearrangement joins TRBV27 to TRBJ2-5, with a possible D match to TRBD2 (6 bases). V shed 4 bases and J shed 6 bases, with 15 bases lying between them. This CDR3 has 14 amino acids. Germline V gene sequence: CDR1 MNHEY, CDR2 SMNVEV (reference sequence).